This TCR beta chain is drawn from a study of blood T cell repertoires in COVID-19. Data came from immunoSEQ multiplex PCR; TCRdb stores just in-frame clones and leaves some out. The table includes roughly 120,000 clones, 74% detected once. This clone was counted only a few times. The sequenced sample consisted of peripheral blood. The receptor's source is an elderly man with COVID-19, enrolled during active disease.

The DNA of the CDR3 is TGTGCCAGCAGCGTTACTGGACTAGCGGACTACAATGAGCAGTTCTTC. Protein: CASSVTGLADYNEQFF. V is TRBV9 and J is TRBJ2-1, with 10 bases lining up with TRBD2. CDR3 size: 16 residues. V lost 2 bases and J lost 3; bases outside the gene matches: 5. CDR1 and CDR2 from the germline V gene are SGDLS and YYNGEE.